A single sample is the source of the 7 T cell receptor beta chains below, sequenced in a study of blood T cell repertoires in COVID-19. TCRdb's copy holds only in-frame clones and misses some; the assay was immunoSEQ multiplex PCR. The sample holds about 54,000 clones, about 87% seen once. What was sequenced was peripheral blood. These receptors were taken from a human donor in a cohort sampled during active COVID-19.

This chain connects TRBV19 to TRBJ1-1; D uncertain. The V end lost 6 bases, the J end lost 4 bases, and 12 bases lay between the germline ends. Germline-derived CDR1 and CDR2 are LNHDA and SQIVND (reference sequence). There are 13 residues in the CDR3. The CDR3 DNA follows: TGTGCCAGTAGCCCTAGCTTTGTCACTGAAGCTTTCTTT. It specifies CASSPSFVTEAFF. Filled out from reference TRBV19 and TRBJ1-1, the complete variable domain reads DGGITQSPKYLFRKEGQNVTLSCEQNLNHDAMYWYRQDPGQGLRLIYYSQIVNDFQKGDIAEGYSVSREKKESFPLTVTSAQKNPTAFYLCASSPSFVTEAFFGQGTRLTVV.

This clone was seen a single time. The rearrangement joins TRBV11-2 to TRBJ2-2; 9 bases map to TRBD1. This CDR3 contains 16 residues. V trimming: 0 bases; J trimming: 1 base; junction bases outside the gene matches: 0. CDR1 and CDR2 (germline): SGHAT, FQNNGV. CDR3 in amino acids: CASSLETGGNTGELFF. The DNA for the CDR3 is TGTGCCAGCAGCTTAGAGACAGGGGGGAACACCGGGGAGCTGTTTTTT.

The chain links TRBV20-1 to TRBJ1-6; weak D call: TRBD1 (6 bases). Between the trimmed V and J ends, which lost 3 bases and 12 bases, there was a span of 21 bases. The CDR3 loop spans 15 amino acids. Germline CDR1 reads DFQATT; CDR2 reads SNEGSKA (reference sequence). The CDR3 loop is CSASQLWTASGPLHF. The CDR3 DNA follows: TGCAGTGCTAGTCAGCTTTGGACAGCCTCCGGACCCCTCCACTTT.

The chain recombines TRBV9 with TRBJ2-1, with a possible D match to TRBD2 (6 bases). With 2 bases removed from V and 8 bases from J, the gap between germline ends came to 17 bases. The germline V gene has CDR1 SGDLS and CDR2 YYNGEE. The CDR3 contains 15 residues. The CDR3 DNA reads as TGTGCCAGCAGCGTGCGGGACCTCTGGGGGGATGAGCAGTTCTTC. Its translation: CASSVRDLWGDEQFF.

The chain uses TRBV7-2 and TRBJ2-2; the D is unclear. This CDR3 is built from 13 residues. The germline V and J ends were trimmed by 6 bases and 6 bases, with 11 bases remaining between them. CDR1 and CDR2 from the germline V gene are SGHTA and FQGNSA. In DNA form, the CDR3 reads TGTGCCAGCAGATCACTACGGTCCGGGGAGCTGTTTTTT. Translation: CASRSLRSGELFF.

The chain combines TRBV13 with TRBJ2-3; possibly TRBD2 for D (6 bases). V lost 4 bases to trimming and J lost 4 bases, with 12 bases between them. This CDR3 is 14 amino acids long. Germline CDR1 and CDR2: PRHDT and FYEKMQ (reference sequence). The CDR3 region is CASSSRLGADTQYF. The CDR3 DNA is TGTGCCAGCAGCTCCCGACTAGGAGCAGATACGCAGTATTTT.

This chain links TRBV11-2 with TRBJ2-7; 9 bases are a match to TRBD1. V lost 5 bases, J lost 7 bases, and 6 bases stayed unmatched. Germline V gene sequence: CDR1 SGHAT, CDR2 FQNNGV. This CDR3 region has 13 residues. The CDR3 sequence: CASSQTGTGEQYF. CDR3 bases: TGTGCCAGCAGCCAAACAGGGACAGGGGAGCAGTACTTC. The full variable domain, rest sourced from reference TRBV11-2 and TRBJ2-7, is EAGVAQSPRYKIIEKRQSVAFWCNPISGHATLYWYQQILGQGPKLLIQFQNNGVVDDSQLPKDRFSAERLKGVDSTLKIQPAKLEDSAVYLCASSQTGTGEQYFGPGTRLTVT.